The 3 T cell receptor beta chains below all came from one sample that was sequenced in a study of blood T cell repertoires in COVID-19 (dated by TCRdb to the early 2020s). Receptor amplification or capture employed the immunoSEQ multiplex PCR assay. TCRdb retrieved this table from immuneACCESS and kept in-frame rearrangements only. Not all clones are present; in checked studies, unresolved V genes account for under half, and no reason is known for the remainder. This sample gives about 130,000 clones in total; around 75% of them show up just once. 5% of the sample is in the top ten clones. Sequencing was performed on peripheral blood. These TCRs come from a woman in her 70s with COVID-19, enrolled during active disease.

This clone has a single count. The gene calls are TRBV6-6 and TRBJ1-2; D is uncertain. The CDR3 loop spans 15 amino acids. The V gene's germline CDR1 is MNHNY and CDR2 SVGAGI (reference sequence). Trimming removed 0 bases at V and 6 bases at J, with 14 bases between. The CDR3 is CASSYSIRETNGYTF. The CDR3 region has the DNA TGTGCCAGCAGTTACTCGATCCGGGAGACGAATGGCTACACCTTC.

This clone was detected a few times. The rearrangement links TRBV2 to TRBJ2-7; 9 nucleotides line up with TRBD2. Trimming removed 6 bases from V and 6 bases from J; junction bases left unmatched: 12. Germline V gene lookup returns CDR1 SNHLY and CDR2 FYNNEI. The CDR3 consists of 15 residues. The CDR3 spells CASRPPGTSLGEQYF. The CDR3 DNA reads TGTGCCAGCAGACCCCCCGGGACTAGCCTAGGCGAGCAGTACTTC.

The chain carries TRBV5-1 and TRBJ1-5, with D unclear. Deletions cut 5 bases from V and 0 bases from J, with 12 bases between. The germline V gene has CDR1 SGHRS and CDR2 YFSETQ. The CDR3 loop spans 15 amino acids. The CDR3 protein is CASRIGVSSNQPQHF. CDR3 coding DNA: TGCGCCAGCAGAATCGGGGTTAGTAGCAATCAGCCCCAGCATTTT.